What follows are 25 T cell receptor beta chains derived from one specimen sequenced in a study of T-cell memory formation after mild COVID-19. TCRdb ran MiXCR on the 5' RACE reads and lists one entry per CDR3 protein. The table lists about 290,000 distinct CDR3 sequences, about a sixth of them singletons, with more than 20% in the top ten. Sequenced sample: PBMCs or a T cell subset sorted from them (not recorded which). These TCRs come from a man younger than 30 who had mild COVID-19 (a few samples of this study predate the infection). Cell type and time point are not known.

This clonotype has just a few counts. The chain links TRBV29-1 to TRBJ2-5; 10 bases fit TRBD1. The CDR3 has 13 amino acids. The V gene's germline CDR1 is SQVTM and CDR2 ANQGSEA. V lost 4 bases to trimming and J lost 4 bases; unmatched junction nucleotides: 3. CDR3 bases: TGCAGCGTTGTGGGGACAGGGGTAGAGACCCAGTACTTC. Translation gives CSVVGTGVETQYF.

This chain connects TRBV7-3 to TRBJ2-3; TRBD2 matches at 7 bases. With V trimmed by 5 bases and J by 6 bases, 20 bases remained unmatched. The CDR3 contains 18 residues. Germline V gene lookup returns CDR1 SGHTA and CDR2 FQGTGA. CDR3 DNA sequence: TGTGCCAGCAGCCTATCGACCTCGAGCGGGGCCCGCCTCGATACGCAGTATTTT. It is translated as CASSLSTSSGARLDTQYF. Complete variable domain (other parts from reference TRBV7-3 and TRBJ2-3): GAGVSQTPSNKVTEKGKYVELRCDPISGHTALYWYRQSLGQGPEFLIYFQGTGAADDSGLPNDRFFAVRPEGSVSTLKIQRTERGDSAVYLCASSLSTSSGARLDTQYFGPGTRLTVL.

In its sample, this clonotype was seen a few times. CDR3 in DNA: TGTGCCAGCAAAGACAGGTTAGCTGAAGCTTTCTTT. Translating it yields CASKDRLAEAFF. The chain uses TRBV6-5 and TRBJ1-1, with D maybe TRBD1 (6 bases). CDR3 size: 12 residues. The V gene lost 7 bases and the J gene lost 6 bases, with 12 bases spanning the gap. The V gene's germline CDR1 is MNHEY and CDR2 SVGAGI.

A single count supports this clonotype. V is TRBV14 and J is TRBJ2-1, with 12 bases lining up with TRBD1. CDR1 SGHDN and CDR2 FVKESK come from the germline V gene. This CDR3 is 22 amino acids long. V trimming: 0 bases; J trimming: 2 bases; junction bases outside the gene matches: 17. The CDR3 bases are TGTGCCAGCAGCCAAGAGCGATTTCGGGACAGGGGGCTACCAGGCGCCTACAATGAGCAGTTCTTC. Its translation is CASSQERFRDRGLPGAYNEQFF.

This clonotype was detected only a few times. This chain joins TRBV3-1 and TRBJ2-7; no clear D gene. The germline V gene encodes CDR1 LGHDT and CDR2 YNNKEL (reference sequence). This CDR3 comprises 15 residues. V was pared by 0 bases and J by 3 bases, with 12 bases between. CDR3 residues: CASSQDNIPDYEQYF. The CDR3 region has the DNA TGTGCCAGCAGCCAAGATAATATCCCAGACTACGAGCAGTACTTC.

CDR3 loop: CATSRGAGLKDTQYF. The CDR3 DNA reads TGTGCCACCAGCAGGGGAGCGGGGCTGAAGGATACGCAGTATTTT. The rearrangement joins TRBV15 to TRBJ2-3; the match to TRBD2 covers 7 bases. Germline loops: CDR1 LNHNV, CDR2 YYDKDF (reference sequence). The junction had 9 bases not matched to a gene; V was cut back by 3 bases and J by 6 bases. This CDR3 has 15 amino acids.

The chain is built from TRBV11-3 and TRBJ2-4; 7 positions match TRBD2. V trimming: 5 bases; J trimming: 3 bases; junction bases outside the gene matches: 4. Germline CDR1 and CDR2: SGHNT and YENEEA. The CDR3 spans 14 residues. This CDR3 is CASSPTGGKNIQYF. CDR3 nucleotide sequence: TGTGCCAGCAGCCCGACGGGGGGCAAAAACATTCAGTACTTC. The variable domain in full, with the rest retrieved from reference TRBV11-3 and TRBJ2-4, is EAGVVQSPRYKIIEKKQPVAFWCNPISGHNTLYWYLQNLGQGPELLIRYENEEAVDDSQLPKDRFSAERLKGVDSTLKIQPAELGDSAVYLCASSPTGGKNIQYFGAGTRLSVL.

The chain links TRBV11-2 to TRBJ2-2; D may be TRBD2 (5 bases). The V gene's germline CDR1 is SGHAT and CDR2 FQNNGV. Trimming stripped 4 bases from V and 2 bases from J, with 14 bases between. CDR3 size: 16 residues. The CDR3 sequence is CASSSRWEKNTGELFF. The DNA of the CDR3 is TGTGCCAGCAGCTCCCGGTGGGAGAAAAACACCGGGGAGCTGTTTTTT.

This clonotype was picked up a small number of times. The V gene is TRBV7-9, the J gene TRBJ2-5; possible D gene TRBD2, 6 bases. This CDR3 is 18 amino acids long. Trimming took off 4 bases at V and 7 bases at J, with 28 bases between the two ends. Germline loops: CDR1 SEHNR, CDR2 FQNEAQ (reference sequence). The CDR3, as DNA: TGTGCCAGCAGCTCCCCCGGGACTCGCGAAGGCCAACATCGGACCCAGTACTTC. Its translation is CASSSPGTREGQHRTQYF.

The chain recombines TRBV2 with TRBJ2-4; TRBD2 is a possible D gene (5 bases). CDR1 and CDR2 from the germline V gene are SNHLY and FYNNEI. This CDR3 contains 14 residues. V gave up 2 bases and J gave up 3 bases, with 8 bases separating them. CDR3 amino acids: CASSELEVKNIQYF. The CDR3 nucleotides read TGTGCCAGCAGTGAATTGGAGGTCAAAAACATTCAGTACTTC.

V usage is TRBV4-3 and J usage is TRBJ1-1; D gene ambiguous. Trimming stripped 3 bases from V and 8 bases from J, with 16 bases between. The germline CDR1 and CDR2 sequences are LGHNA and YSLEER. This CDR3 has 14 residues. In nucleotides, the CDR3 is TGCGCCAGCAGCCAGACAACGGCGGGGTACGAAGCTTTCTTT. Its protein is CASSQTTAGYEAFF.

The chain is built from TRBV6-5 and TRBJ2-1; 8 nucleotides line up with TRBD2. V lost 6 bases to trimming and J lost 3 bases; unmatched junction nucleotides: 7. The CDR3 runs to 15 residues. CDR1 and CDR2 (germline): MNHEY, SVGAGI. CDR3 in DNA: TGTGCCAGCAGACGGGGGGGCTCGCACTACAATGAGCAGTTCTTC. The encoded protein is CASRRGGSHYNEQFF.

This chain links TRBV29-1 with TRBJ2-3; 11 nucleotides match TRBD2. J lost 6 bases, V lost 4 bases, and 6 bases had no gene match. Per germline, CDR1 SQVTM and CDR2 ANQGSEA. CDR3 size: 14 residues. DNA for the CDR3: TGCAGCGTTGCTAGCGGGGGGTTCGGGGATACGCAGTATTTT. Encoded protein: CSVASGGFGDTQYF.

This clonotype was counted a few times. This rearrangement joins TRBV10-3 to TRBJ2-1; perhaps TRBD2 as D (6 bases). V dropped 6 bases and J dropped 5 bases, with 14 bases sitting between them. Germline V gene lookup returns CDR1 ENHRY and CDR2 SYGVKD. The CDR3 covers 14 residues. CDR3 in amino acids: CAIRSGTGNNEQFF. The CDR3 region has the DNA TGTGCCATCAGATCCGGGACTGGAAACAATGAGCAGTTCTTC.

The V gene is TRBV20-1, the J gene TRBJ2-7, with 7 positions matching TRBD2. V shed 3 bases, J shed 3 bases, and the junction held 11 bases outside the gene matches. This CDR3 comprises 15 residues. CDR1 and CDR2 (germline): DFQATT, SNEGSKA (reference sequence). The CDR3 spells CSARGGAAGIYEQYF. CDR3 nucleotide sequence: TGCAGTGCTAGGGGCGGGGCAGCGGGGATCTACGAGCAGTACTTC.

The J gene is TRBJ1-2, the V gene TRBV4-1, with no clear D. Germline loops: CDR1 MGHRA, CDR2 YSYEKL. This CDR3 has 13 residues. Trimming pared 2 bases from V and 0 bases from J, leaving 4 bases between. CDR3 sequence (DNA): TGCGCCAGCAGCCAACAGGCTAACTATGGCTACACCTTC. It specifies CASSQQANYGYTF.

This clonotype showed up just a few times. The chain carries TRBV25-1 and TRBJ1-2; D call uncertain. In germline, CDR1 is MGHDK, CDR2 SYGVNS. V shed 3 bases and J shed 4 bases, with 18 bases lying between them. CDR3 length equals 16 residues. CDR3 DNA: TGTGCCAGCAGTGACCCCTTACGCCCGGTGGGCTATGGCTACACCTTC. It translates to CASSDPLRPVGYGYTF.

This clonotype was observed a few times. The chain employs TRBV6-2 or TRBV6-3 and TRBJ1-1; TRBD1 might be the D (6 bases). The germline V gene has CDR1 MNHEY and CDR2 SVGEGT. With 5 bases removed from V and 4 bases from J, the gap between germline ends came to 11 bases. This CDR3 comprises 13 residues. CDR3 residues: CASSTQQGTEAFF. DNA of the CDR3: TGTGCCAGCAGTACCCAACAGGGCACTGAAGCTTTCTTT.

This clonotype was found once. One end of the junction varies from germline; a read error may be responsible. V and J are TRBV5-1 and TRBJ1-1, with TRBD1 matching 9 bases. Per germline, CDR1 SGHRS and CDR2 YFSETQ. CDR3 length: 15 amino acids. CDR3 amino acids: CASSTGQGLNAEAFF. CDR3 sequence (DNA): TGCGCCAGCAGCACGGGACAGGGTCTGAACGCTGAAGCTTTCTTT. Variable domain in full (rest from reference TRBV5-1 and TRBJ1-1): KAGVTQTPRYLIKTRGQQVTLSCSPISGHRSVSWYQQTPGQGLQFLFEYFSETQRNKGNFPGRFSGRQFSNSRSEMNVSTLELGDSALYLCASSTGQGLNAEAFFGQGTRLTVV.

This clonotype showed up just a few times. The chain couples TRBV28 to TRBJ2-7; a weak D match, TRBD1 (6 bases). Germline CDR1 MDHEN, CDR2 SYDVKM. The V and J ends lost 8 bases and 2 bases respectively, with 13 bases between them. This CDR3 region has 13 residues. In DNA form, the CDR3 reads TGTGCCAGCGGGTCACAGGGCCCCTACGAGCAGTACGTC. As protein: CASGSQGPYEQYV.

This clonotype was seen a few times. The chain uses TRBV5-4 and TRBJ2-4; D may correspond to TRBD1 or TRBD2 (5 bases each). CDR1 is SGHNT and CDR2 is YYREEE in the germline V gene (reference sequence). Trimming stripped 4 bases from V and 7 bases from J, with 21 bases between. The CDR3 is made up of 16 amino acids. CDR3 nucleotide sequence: TGTGCCAGCAGCGTCGAAGGGGCTAACTCGGGGAACATTCAGTACTTC. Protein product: CASSVEGANSGNIQYF. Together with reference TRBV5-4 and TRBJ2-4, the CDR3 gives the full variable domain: ETGVTQSPTHLIKTRGQQVTLRCSSQSGHNTVSWYQQALGQGPQFIFQYYREEENGRGNFPPRFSGLQFPNYSSELNVNALELDDSALYLCASSVEGANSGNIQYFGAGTRLSVL.

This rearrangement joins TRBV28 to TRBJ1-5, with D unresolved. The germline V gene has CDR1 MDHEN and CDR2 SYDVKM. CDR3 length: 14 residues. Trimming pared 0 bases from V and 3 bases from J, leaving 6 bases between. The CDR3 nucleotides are TGTGCCAGCAGTTTATGGAGAAACAATCAGCCCCAGCATTTT. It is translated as CASSLWRNNQPQHF.

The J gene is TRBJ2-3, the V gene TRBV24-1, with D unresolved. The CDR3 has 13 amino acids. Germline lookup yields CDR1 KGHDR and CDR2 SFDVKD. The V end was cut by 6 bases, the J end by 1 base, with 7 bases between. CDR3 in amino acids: CATSQDGTDTQYF. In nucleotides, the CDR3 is TGTGCCACCAGTCAGGACGGCACAGATACGCAGTATTTT.

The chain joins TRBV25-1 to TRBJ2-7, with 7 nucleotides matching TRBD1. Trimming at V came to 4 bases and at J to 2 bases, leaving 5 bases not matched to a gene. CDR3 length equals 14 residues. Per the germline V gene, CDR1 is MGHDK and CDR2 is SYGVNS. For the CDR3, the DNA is TGTGCCAGCAGTGGTTGGGACAGCGCCTACGAGCAGTACTTC. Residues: CASSGWDSAYEQYF.

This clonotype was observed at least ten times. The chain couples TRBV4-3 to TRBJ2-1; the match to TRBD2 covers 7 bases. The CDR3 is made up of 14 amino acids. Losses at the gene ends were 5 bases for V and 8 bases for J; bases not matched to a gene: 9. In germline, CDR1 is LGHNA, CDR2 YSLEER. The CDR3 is CASSTERGRDEQFF. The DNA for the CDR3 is TGCGCCAGCAGCACGGAACGAGGGAGGGATGAGCAGTTCTTC.